The 19 T cell receptor beta chains below were found in one sample sequenced in a study of blood T cell repertoires in COVID-19. Produced via immunoSEQ multiplex PCR; TCRdb's table is partial and in-frame only. This table has about 130,000 clones, approximately 86% appearing once. The specimen sequenced was PBMCs or T cells enriched from blood (not recorded which). These receptors were taken from a woman aged 50 to 60 who had recovered from COVID-19.

On this clone itself: Other DNA variants within this sample encode the same CDR3. This chain joins TRBV9 and TRBJ1-3; D possibly corresponds to TRBD1 (5 bases). This CDR3 has 15 residues. The V end lost 2 bases, the J end lost 0 bases, and 9 bases lay between the germline ends. CDR1 and CDR2 from the germline V gene are SGDLS and YYNGEE. CDR3 protein: CASSVATGSGNTIYF. The CDR3 region has the DNA TGTGCCAGCAGCGTCGCCACAGGCTCTGGAAACACCATATATTTT.

V and J are TRBV3-1 (or the pseudogene TRBV3-2) and TRBJ2-7; 7 bases align to TRBD1. Per the germline V gene, CDR1 is LGHDT and CDR2 is YNNKEL (reference sequence). The CDR3 runs 15 residues. J was trimmed by 3 bases and V by 4 bases; bases with no gene match: 9. This CDR3 is CASSPDRVRSYEQYF. The CDR3 nucleotides read TGTGCCAGCAGCCCAGACAGGGTGCGAAGCTACGAGCAGTACTTC.

This chain connects TRBV2 to TRBJ1-5; D is perhaps TRBD1 (6 bases). The CDR3 consists of 15 residues. Trimming left V 4 bases short and J 6 bases short, with 16 bases between. Germline CDR1 and CDR2: SNHLY and FYNNEI. The CDR3 reads CASSGRGGRTQPQHF. The DNA for the CDR3 is TGTGCCAGCAGTGGGCGCGGGGGCCGGACTCAGCCCCAGCATTTT.

The chain carries TRBV5-4 and TRBJ2-3; TRBD2 aligns across 8 bases. With V trimmed by 4 bases and J by 3 bases, 4 bases remained unmatched. The CDR3 is 14 residues long. Germline CDR1 is SGHNT and CDR2 is YYREEE (reference sequence). CDR3 in DNA: TGTGCCAGCAGCCTCCGGGAGGGAACAGATACGCAGTATTTT. Translating gives CASSLREGTDTQYF. Variable domain in full (rest from reference TRBV5-4 and TRBJ2-3): ETGVTQSPTHLIKTRGQQVTLRCSSQSGHNTVSWYQQALGQGPQFIFQYYREEENGRGNFPPRFSGLQFPNYSSELNVNALELDDSALYLCASSLREGTDTQYFGPGTRLTVL.

This chain joins TRBV7-8 and TRBJ2-1, with 10 bases aligning to TRBD2. Germline CDR1 and CDR2: SGHVS and FQNEAQ. This CDR3 comprises 17 residues. V gave up 0 bases and J gave up 8 bases; unmatched junction bases: 10. CDR3 in amino acids: CASSLAASGGAADEQFF. The CDR3, as DNA: TGTGCCAGCAGCTTAGCGGCGAGCGGGGGGGCGGCGGATGAGCAGTTCTTC.

The J gene is TRBJ2-1, the V gene TRBV25-1; D is perhaps TRBD1 (6 bases). Trimming removed 5 bases at V and 6 bases at J, with 17 bases between. Looked up from germline, CDR1 is MGHDK and CDR2 is SYGVNS. CDR3 length equals 15 residues. The CDR3 protein is CASSSYLGRGNEQFF. CDR3 coding DNA: TGTGCCAGCAGTTCCTATTTGGGCAGGGGCAATGAGCAGTTCTTC.

The chain couples TRBV5-1 to TRBJ2-7, with D tentatively TRBD2 (6 bases). The CDR3 is 11 amino acids. Germline values: CDR1 SGHRS, CDR2 YFSETQ. Trimming took off 3 bases at V and 8 bases at J, with 9 bases between the two ends. The DNA of the CDR3 is TGCGCCAGCAGCTGGGGGGAAAAGCAGTACTTC. As protein: CASSWGEKQYF.

The chain links TRBV27 to TRBJ1-2; D perhaps matches TRBD1 (6 bases). The CDR3 length is 17 residues. The V gene lost 2 bases and the J gene lost 6 bases, with 22 bases spanning the gap. Germline lookup yields CDR1 MNHEY and CDR2 SMNVEV (reference sequence). In DNA form, the CDR3 reads TGTGCCAGCAGTTTAGCCGGGGCGGGTTGGGGGCTCGATGGCTACACCTTC. Its translation: CASSLAGAGWGLDGYTF.

This clone was observed once. J is TRBJ1-2 and V is TRBV6-5; a possible D gene is TRBD1 (6 bases). CDR1 and CDR2 from the germline V gene are MNHEY and SVGAGI. The CDR3 has 15 residues. V lost 6 bases and J 7 bases, leaving 21 bases between the germline ends. The CDR3 DNA reads TGTGCCAGCAGCCACACCAAACAGGGCCCCTCTGGCTACACCTTC. Amino acid sequence: CASSHTKQGPSGYTF.

This chain connects TRBV5-6 to TRBJ1-3; D may be TRBD1 (6 bases). This CDR3 region has 19 residues. Germline V lookup: CDR1 SGHDT, CDR2 YYEEEE. Between the trimmed V and J ends, which lost 0 bases and 0 bases, there was a span of 19 bases. CDR3 amino acids: CASSLEYRVGFYSGNTIYF. The CDR3 region has the DNA TGTGCCAGCAGCTTGGAGTACAGGGTGGGGTTCTACTCTGGAAACACCATATATTTT.

J is TRBJ2-7 and V is TRBV5-6; D gene unclear. Germline CDR1 SGHDT, CDR2 YYEEEE. Trimming cost V 1 base and J 6 bases, with 5 bases left between them. The CDR3 loop spans 11 amino acids. The CDR3 DNA reads as TGTGCCAGCAGCTTGTCCGGCGAGCAGTACTTC. It translates to CASSLSGEQYF.

This chain connects TRBV5-1 to TRBJ2-5; 14 nucleotides match TRBD2. Germline CDR1 is SGHRS and CDR2 is YFSETQ. The CDR3 sequence is 16 residues long. J was trimmed by 7 bases and V by 4 bases; bases with no gene match: 9. DNA of the CDR3: TGCGCCAGCAGCCCCACGACTAGCGGGGGGGCTGGGACCCAGTACTTC. Translating gives CASSPTTSGGAGTQYF. Drawing the rest from reference TRBV5-1 and TRBJ2-5, the complete variable domain is KAGVTQTPRYLIKTRGQQVTLSCSPISGHRSVSWYQQTPGQGLQFLFEYFSETQRNKGNFPGRFSGRQFSNSRSEMNVSTLELGDSALYLCASSPTTSGGAGTQYFGPGTRLLVL.

The genes are TRBV30 and TRBJ2-5; D perhaps matches TRBD1 (6 bases). Trimming pared 5 bases from V and 3 bases from J, leaving 16 bases between. Germline CDR1 reads GTSNPN; CDR2 reads SVGIG (reference sequence). The CDR3 has 14 amino acids. CDR3 sequence reads: CAWSKSDREETQYF. In DNA, the CDR3 is TGTGCCTGGTCAAAGTCGGACAGAGAAGAGACCCAGTACTTC. Full variable domain (rest looked up from reference TRBV30 and TRBJ2-5): SQTIHQWPATLVQPVGSPLSLECTVEGTSNPNLYWYRQAAGRGLQLLFYSVGIGQISSEVPQNLSASRPQDRQFILSSKKLLLSDSGFYLCAWSKSDREETQYFGPGTRLLVL.

The chain combines TRBV5-1 with TRBJ2-1; 11 nucleotides align to TRBD1. Germline trimming cut 2 bases from V and 7 bases from J; bases unmatched to any gene: 11. The CDR3 runs 17 residues. CDR1 and CDR2 (germline): SGHRS, YFSETQ. The CDR3 DNA reads TGCGCCAGCAGCTTTGCGGGAAGGGACAGGGGGAAAAATGAGCAGTTCTTC. Its translation: CASSFAGRDRGKNEQFF.

The chain uses TRBV2 and TRBJ2-3; 7 bases align to TRBD1. Looked up from germline, CDR1 is SNHLY and CDR2 is FYNNEI. This CDR3 is built from 17 residues. V lost 6 bases, J lost 4 bases, and 16 bases stayed unmatched. The CDR3 here is CASRAIGGQGLADTQYF. For the CDR3, the DNA is TGTGCCAGCAGGGCTATAGGGGGCCAAGGGTTAGCAGATACGCAGTATTTT.

The chain links TRBV4-3 to TRBJ1-5; the D is unclear. V was shortened by 1 base and J by 3 bases, with 7 bases between the two germline ends. CDR1 LGHNA and CDR2 YSLEER come from the germline V gene. The CDR3 contains 14 residues. Here the CDR3 reads CASSQGHLNQPQHF. As DNA, the CDR3 is TGCGCCAGCAGCCAAGGGCACCTCAATCAGCCCCAGCATTTT.

This chain links TRBV6-2 or TRBV6-3 with TRBJ2-1; 16 positions agree with TRBD2. Germline trimming cut 1 base from V and 0 bases from J; bases unmatched to any gene: 3. The germline gives CDR1 MNHEY, CDR2 SVGEGT. CDR3 size: 19 residues. This CDR3 reads CASSYLGLAGGSSYNEQFF. The CDR3 DNA reads TGTGCCAGCAGTTACTTGGGACTAGCGGGGGGGAGCTCCTACAATGAGCAGTTCTTC.

The chain has TRBV5-6 and TRBJ1-2; D is perhaps TRBD1 (5 bases). V lost 0 bases and J 4 bases, leaving 7 bases between the germline ends. Germline-derived CDR1 and CDR2 are SGHDT and YYEEEE. This CDR3 contains 13 residues. CDR3 residues: CASSLEGIYGYTF. DNA of the CDR3: TGTGCCAGCAGCTTGGAGGGGATCTATGGCTACACCTTC. Together with reference TRBV5-6 and TRBJ1-2, the CDR3 gives the full variable domain: DAGVTQSPTHLIKTRGQQVTLRCSPKSGHDTVSWYQQALGQGPQFIFQYYEEEERQRGNFPDRFSGHQFPNYSSELNVNALLLGDSALYLCASSLEGIYGYTFGSGTRLTVV.

This clone was detected only once. The rearrangement joins TRBV10-2 to TRBJ1-5, with TRBD1 matching 7 bases. Trimming removed 0 bases from V and 5 bases from J; junction bases left unmatched: 4. The CDR3 extends over 15 amino acids. Germline V gene data show CDR1 as WSHSY and CDR2 as SAAADI. CDR3 in DNA: TGCGCCAGCAGTGAGTCGGGGGACAGCGATCAGCCCCAGCATTTT. Translation gives CASSESGDSDQPQHF.